At least ten counts were recorded for the clone carrying this T cell receptor beta chain. Its antigen is undetermined. The data derive from a study of T cell repertoires in cytomegalovirus infection. Across the whole study: Indicated by public TCR beta signatures were CMV infection and matching HLA type.

Whole-study findings and limits: HLA-C-restricted CMV-specific TCR beta clonotypes prevailed in the ex vivo response.

TCRdb processed the reads anew with MiXCR; each CDR3 protein has one entry. The sample lists about 890,000 distinct CDR3 sequences; 30% to 40% were seen once. The sequences come from cultured CD8+ T cells from PBMCs, collected from culture after CMV antigen stimulation. The receptor was isolated from a human donor in good health (CMV status not recorded). Some clones in this sample may be carry-over from other donors' samples.

The CDR3 spells CASSFSSYRVTGGTGELFF. The CDR3 DNA is TGTGCCAGCAGCTTTTCTAGTTACCGTGTGACAGGGGGTACCGGGGAGCTGTTTTTT. The rearrangement uses TRBV27 and TRBJ2-2; 9 bases are a match to TRBD1. CDR3 length: 19 amino acids. The germline V gene has CDR1 MNHEY and CDR2 SMNVEV (reference sequence). The V gene end was trimmed by 6 bases and the J gene end by 5 bases; junction bases not matched to a gene: 19.